A selection of T cell receptor beta chains follows, all from one sample in a study of blood T cell repertoires in COVID-19. Here immunoSEQ multiplex PCR was the method, and the copy in TCRdb shows in-frame clones only, minus some. The repertoire has under 400,000 clones, roughly 90% of them found once; the top ten carry over 1%. Sequences were obtained from PBMCs or T cells enriched from blood (not recorded which). Every receptor here comes from a woman in her 30s who had been exposed to COVID-19. CDR3s include the opening cysteine and the closing phenylalanine or tryptophan. D genes are given only for firm matches. Size is omitted from some rows. Given values are once, few, many or a class for expanded clones.

TRBJ2-5 TRBV7-2 . . TGTGCCAGCAGCTTATGGACGGGACAAGAGACCCAGTACTTC CASSLWTGQETQYF
TRBJ1-4 TRBV28 once . TGTGCCACCCTCGGGCAGGGAACTAATGAAAAACTGTTTTTT CATLGQGTNEKLFF
TRBJ2-2 TRBV5-1 . . TGCGCCAGCAGGACGACCGGGGGGCGGGACACCGGGGAGCTGTTTTTT CASRTTGGRDTGELFF
TRBJ2-7 TRBV6-5 once TRBD2 TGTGCCAGCAGAGTAGCGGGAGTATCATACGAGCAGTACTTC CASRVAGVSYEQYF
TRBJ1-5 TRBV4-2 once . TGTGCCAGCAGCCAAGAGCGGGGGCGGGGGAATCAGCCCCAGCATTTT CASSQERGRGNQPQHF
TRBJ1-5 TRBV28 . . TGTGCCAGCAGCCCCTCAGTAGCCGGCCGTAAGCCCCAGCATTTT CASSPSVAGRKPQHF
TRBJ2-3 TRBV29-1 . . TGCAGCGTTGAAGATCGAGGAGGCGGATTCGGAGGAGATACGCAGTATTTT CSVEDRGGGFGGDTQYF
TRBJ2-1 TRBV10-1 . . TGCGCCAGCAGCTCCTCCACAGGGTATGAGTTCCATGAGCAGTTCTTC CASSSSTGYEFHEQFF
TRBJ2-3 TRBV29-1 . TRBD2 TGCAGCGTTGTGAAAAGGGCGGGAGCTCGCCCAGATACGCAGTATTTT CSVVKRAGARPDTQYF
TRBJ2-7 TRBV28 . TRBD1 TGTGCCATAAAAAAAGGACAGGGTTTTTACGAGCAGTACTTC CAIKKGQGFYEQYF
TRBJ2-7 TRBV29-1 once TRBD1 TGCAGCGTAAGGACAGGGTTCGACGAGCAGTACTTC CSVRTGFDEQYF
TRBJ1-1 TRBV5-1 once TRBD1 TGCGCCAGCAGCTTGGCATCCGGGACAGGGAACACTGAAGCTTTCTTT CASSLASGTGNTEAFF
TRBJ2-1 TRBV6-5 . TRBD2 TGTGCCAGCAGTTACGGGGGGGTCTACAATGAGCAGTTCTTC CASSYGGVYNEQFF
TRBJ1-5 TRBV27 . TRBD1 TGTGCCAGCAGTCCCGGGACAGCCGGTGGGAATCAGCCCCAGCATTTT CASSPGTAGGNQPQHF
TRBJ2-3 TRBV7-6 . TRBD2 TGTGCCAGCAGCTTAGGGACTAGTTACACAGATACGCAGTATTTT CASSLGTSYTDTQYF
TRBJ2-3 TRBV7-2 . . TGTGCCAGCAGCTCCAGGACAGTGACGGTTTTCGATACGCAGTATTTT CASSSRTVTVFDTQYF
TRBJ2-1 TRBV4-1 . . TGCGCCAGCAGCCAAGGGTCCAGGGCCCCCCCCGAGCAGTTCTTC CASSQGSRAPPEQFF
TRBJ2-4 TRBV11-2 . TRBD2 TGTGCCAGCAGCTTAGGTGCGGGAGCCGGGGCACTAACCAAAAACATTCAGTACTTC CASSLGAGAGALTKNIQYF
TRBJ2-5 TRBV18 . TRBD2 TGTGCCAGCTCACCGGGACGGGAGGGCCTTGAGACCCAGTACTTC CASSPGREGLETQYF
TRBJ1-6 TRBV7-3 . . TGTGCCAGCGGTCAGGAGGGTAATTCACCCCTCCACTTT CASGQEGNSPLHF
TRBJ1-2 TRBV6-6 . TRBD1 TGTGCCAGCAGTTACAAAGGGACAGCATATGGCTACACCTTC CASSYKGTAYGYTF
TRBJ1-5 TRBV28 . . TGTGCCAGCAGTACCCTCAGTCAGCCCCAGCATTTT CASSTLSQPQHF
TRBJ2-3 TRBV5-1 . . TGCGCCAGCAGCTTGAGGGAGGTGGGGACAGATACGCAGTATTTT CASSLREVGTDTQYF
TRBJ1-6 TRBV27 . TRBD1 TGTGCCAGCAGGGGGGGACAGAATAATTCACCCCTCCACTTT CASRGGQNNSPLHF
TRBJ2-3 TRBV28 . TRBD2 TGTGCCAGCTCGGAGACTAGCGGGAACTTAGCGGATACGCAGTATTTT CASSETSGNLADTQYF
TRBJ2-1 TRBV19 . TRBD2 TGTGCCAGTAGTACCCCGTTTAGCGGGAGTCTATACAATGAGCAGTTCTTC CASSTPFSGSLYNEQFF
TRBJ1-1 TRBV5-1 . TRBD1 TGCGCCAGCAGCTTAAAGGACAGGGCCAACACTGAAGCTTTCTTT CASSLKDRANTEAFF
TRBJ2-7 TRBV28 . TRBD2 TGTGCCAGCAGTTTAGGGTCCCTAGCGGGAGGAGGCGAGCAGTACTTC CASSLGSLAGGGEQYF
TRBJ2-1 TRBV30 once . TGTGCCTGGAGTGTGGACTCCCGTTTGGAGCAGTTCTTC CAWSVDSRLEQFF
TRBJ1-5 TRBV19 once . TGTGCCAGTAGTGCGGACAGACTGTATCAGCCCCAGCATTTT CASSADRLYQPQHF
TRBJ2-7 TRBV7-9 . . TGTGCCAGCAGCTTAGGGACCGGGACTTTCTCCTACGAGCAGTACTTC CASSLGTGTFSYEQYF
TRBJ1-4 TRBV30 . . TGTGCCTGGAGCGCTCTGACAAGGGGGAATGAAAAACTGTTTTTT CAWSALTRGNEKLFF
TRBJ2-7 TRBV19 . . TGTGCCAGTAGCCTCCAGAAAAACTACGAGCAGTACTTC CASSLQKNYEQYF
TRBJ2-1 TRBV30 . . TGTGCCTGGAGTGTAGCCCTCAACAATGAGCAGTTCTTC CAWSVALNNEQFF
TRBJ2-2 TRBV5-6 once . TGTGCCAGCAGCTTGGCAGGCACCGGGGAGCTGTTTTTT CASSLAGTGELFF
TRBJ2-7 TRBV27 . TRBD2 TGTGCCAGCAGTCCGTTACTAGCGGGAGCTTACGAGCAGTACTTC CASSPLLAGAYEQYF
TRBJ2-7 TRBV27 . . TGTGCCAGCAGTTTCAGTCAGGGGACCTCCTACGAGCAGTACTTC CASSFSQGTSYEQYF
TRBJ2-7 TRBV15 . TRBD2 TGTGCCACCAGCAAGAAAGCGGGATCCTACGAGCAGTACTTC CATSKKAGSYEQYF
TRBJ2-6 TRBV19 once . TGTGCCAGTAGTATGGGGGGGCGCCTCATCGGGGCCAACGTCCTGACTTTC CASSMGGRLIGANVLTF
TRBJ2-1 TRBV5-1 . . TGCGCCAGCAGCCCTCAGACTAGCTCCTACAATGAGCAGTTCTTC CASSPQTSSYNEQFF
TRBJ1-2 TRBV3-1/TRBV3-2 . TRBD1 TGTGCCAGCAGCCAGGCACTACAGGGGGACTATGGCTACACCTTC CASSQALQGDYGYTF
TRBJ2-5 TRBV2 . TRBD2 TGTGCCAGCAGTGAACCCAGCGGGAACGGAGAGACCCAGTACTTC CASSEPSGNGETQYF
TRBJ2-5 TRBV2 . TRBD1 TGTGCCAGCAGGGCCGGGACAGTACAAGAGACCCAGTACTTC CASRAGTVQETQYF
TRBJ1-2 TRBV11-3 . . TGTGCCAGCAGCCCCCGCCGGGGAGACTATGGCTACACCTTC CASSPRRGDYGYTF
TRBJ2-7 TRBV7-6 . . TGTGCCAGCAGCTTAAACCGAGACAGGACCTACGAGCAGTACTTC CASSLNRDRTYEQYF
TRBJ2-7 TRBV28 . . TGTGCCAGCACACTAGACTACGAGCAGTACTTC CASTLDYEQYF
TRBJ1-4 TRBV2 few TRBD1 TGTGCCAGCACCGAACAGGGGGATGGGGAAAAACTGTTTTTT CASTEQGDGEKLFF
TRBJ1-1 TRBV3-1/TRBV3-2 few TRBD1 TGTGCCAGCAGCATACAGGGGGCGGGGAACACTGAAGCTTTCTTT CASSIQGAGNTEAFF
TRBJ1-1 TRBV29-1 . TRBD1 TGCAGCGCATCGACAGGGGGCCCGAACACTGAAGCTTTCTTT CSASTGGPNTEAFF
TRBJ2-1 TRBV7-3 . TRBD2 TGTGCCAGCAGCCCCGAGGGACTAGCGGGAGTTGCAAATGAGCAGTTCTTC CASSPEGLAGVANEQFF
TRBJ2-1 TRBV19 . TRBD2 TGTGCCAGTAGTATTGGGACTAGCGGGAGGGTCGGACAGTTCTTC CASSIGTSGRVGQFF
TRBJ1-2 TRBV11-3 . TRBD1 TGTGCCAGCAGCAATGGACAGGGGTTTTCTGGCTACACCTTC CASSNGQGFSGYTF
TRBJ1-3 TRBV3-1/TRBV3-2 few TRBD1 TGTGCCAGCAGCCATAAGACAGGGGGCTCCGGAAACACCATATATTTT CASSHKTGGSGNTIYF
TRBJ1-1 TRBV11-3 . . TGTGCCAGCAGCCTCAGGGCTGCGGAGGAAGCTTTCTTT CASSLRAAEEAFF
TRBJ2-7 TRBV27 . TRBD2 TGTGCCAGCAGCATAGCGGGAGGGGACTACGAGCAGTACTTC CASSIAGGDYEQYF
TRBJ2-1 TRBV24-1 . TRBD2 TGTGCCACCAGTGATAGCGGGAGGTACAATGAGCAGTTCTTC CATSDSGRYNEQFF